This T cell receptor beta chain was retrieved from a study of blood T cells in healthy people across ages. The CDR3 has 16 amino acids. Germline CDR1 is LNHNV and CDR2 is YYDKDF (reference sequence). Trimming took off 9 bases at V and 4 bases at J, with 25 bases between the two ends. It was with a sample-barcoded 5' primer and a J-beta primer mix that a second PCR of roughly 7 to 12 cycles was run. One entry per CDR3 protein, called by TCRdb with MiXCR from the 5' RACE reads. The table records 550,000 to 700,000 distinct CDR3 sequences, approximately 25% of them present only once. This clonotype was seen a few times.

Sequenced input: blood. The origin of this receptor is a woman aged 65 to 85 in good health. The V gene is TRBV15, the J gene TRBJ2-7, with D possibly being TRBD1 (6 bases). In DNA, the CDR3 is TGTGCCACTAATTTACAGGGATGCAGGGACCCTTACGAGCAGTACTTC. Its protein product is CATNLQGCRDPYEQYF.